The 23 T cell receptor beta chains listed next were all sequenced from one sample in a study of blood T cell repertoires in COVID-19. The table came from immunoSEQ multiplex PCR; TCRdb's copy has only in-frame clones and leaves some out. The repertoire has about 270,000 clones, 81% of them found once; the top ten carry around 2.9%. Input material: peripheral blood. These receptors all stem from a woman aged 55 to 70 with active or convalescent COVID-19.

V and J are TRBV4-3 and TRBJ1-2; TRBD1 might be the D (6 bases). The V end lost 0 bases, the J end lost 6 bases, and 20 bases lay between the germline ends. CDR1 and CDR2 (germline): LGHNA, YSLEER. The CDR3 extends over 17 amino acids. CDR3 in DNA: TGCGCCAGCAGCCAAGATTCAAATGATGGCAGGGGCCATGGCTACACCTTC. Encoded protein: CASSQDSNDGRGHGYTF.

This clone was counted once. The V call is TRBV2, the J call TRBJ2-7; D not certain. Per germline, CDR1 SNHLY and CDR2 FYNNEI. V was cut by 3 bases and J by 6 bases, with 12 bases left in between. This CDR3 region has 13 residues. The DNA for the CDR3 is TGTGCCAGCAGTGAGGTAACAGCTGGCGAGCAGTACTTC. It yields the protein CASSEVTAGEQYF.

The chain recombines TRBV7-2 with TRBJ2-1; the D gene is possibly TRBD2 (5 bases). Germline loops: CDR1 SGHTA, CDR2 FQGNSA. Between the trimmed V and J ends, which lost 5 bases and 3 bases, there was a span of 11 bases. The CDR3 length is 14 residues. CDR3 amino acids: CASSPIRGYNEQFF. In DNA form, the CDR3 reads TGTGCCAGCAGCCCAATTCGGGGCTACAATGAGCAGTTCTTC.

The genes are TRBV2 and TRBJ2-2; a weak D match, TRBD2 (5 bases). This CDR3 has 19 residues. CDR1 SNHLY and CDR2 FYNNEI come from the germline V gene. Trimming removed 1 base from V and 1 base from J, with 19 bases in between. CDR3 DNA: TGTGCCAGCAGTGAAGGGCGAGGGCTAGCACGTATGAACACCGGGGAGCTGTTTTTT. Encoded protein: CASSEGRGLARMNTGELFF.

The chain carries TRBV29-1 and TRBJ1-1; 7 bases fit TRBD1. The junction had 12 bases not matched to a gene; V was cut back by 6 bases and J by 11 bases. The CDR3 spans 12 residues. The germline V gene encodes CDR1 SQVTM and CDR2 ANQGSEA. CDR3 DNA sequence: TGCAGCGTAGCTTCACAGGGGCCCCCGGCTTTCTTT. It encodes CSVASQGPPAFF.

CDR3 sequence (DNA): TGTGCCAGCAGCTTAGATGGGGAGTGGACTAGCGGGGGTTGGGGCGAGCAGTACTTC. Its translation: CASSLDGEWTSGGWGEQYF. The V call is TRBV7-2, the J call TRBJ2-7, with 13 nucleotides matching TRBD2. Trimming removed 1 base from V and 6 bases from J; junction bases left unmatched: 15. The CDR3 length is 19 residues. Germline CDR1 is SGHTA and CDR2 is FQGNSA. The full variable domain, completed using reference TRBV7-2 and TRBJ2-7, is GAGVSQSPSNKVTEKGKDVELRCDPISGHTALYWYRQSLGQGLEFLIYFQGNSAPDKSGLPSDRFSAERTGGSVSTLTIQRTQQEDSAVYLCASSLDGEWTSGGWGEQYFGPGTRLTVT.

This clone has just one count. The chain carries TRBV5-1 and TRBJ1-2; possibly TRBD1 for D (5 bases). Per germline, CDR1 SGHRS and CDR2 YFSETQ. Deletions cut 2 bases from V and 8 bases from J, with 16 bases between. This CDR3 is 14 amino acids long. The CDR3 reads CASSFAQRGEGYTF. The CDR3 nucleotides are TGCGCCAGCAGCTTCGCCCAGCGGGGGGAGGGCTACACCTTC.

The chain employs TRBV7-2 and TRBJ1-2; D gene unclear. In germline, CDR1 is SGHTA, CDR2 FQGNSA. The CDR3 contains 15 residues. V was pared by 5 bases and J by 4 bases, with 17 bases between. CDR3 region: CASSPPWEALYGYTF. In DNA, the CDR3 is TGTGCCAGCAGCCCCCCCTGGGAGGCCCTCTATGGCTACACCTTC. Supplemented by reference TRBV7-2 and TRBJ1-2, the full variable domain reads GAGVSQSPSNKVTEKGKDVELRCDPISGHTALYWYRQSLGQGLEFLIYFQGNSAPDKSGLPSDRFSAERTGGSVSTLTIQRTQQEDSAVYLCASSPPWEALYGYTFGSGTRLTVV.

This clone was seen just once. The chain employs TRBV15 and TRBJ1-1; maybe TRBD1 (6 bases). Trimming took off 5 bases at V and 5 bases at J, with 15 bases between the two ends. The CDR3 covers 14 residues. CDR1 and CDR2 (germline): LNHNV, YYDKDF (reference sequence). The CDR3 spells CATSQQTGQTEAFF. In DNA, the CDR3 is TGTGCCACCAGCCAGCAAACAGGGCAGACTGAAGCTTTCTTT.

The CDR3 bases are TGTGCCAGCAGGACAGGGGGTATCGGTGGAAACACCATATATTTT. It codes for CASRTGGIGGNTIYF. The V gene is TRBV3-1 (or the pseudogene TRBV3-2), the J gene TRBJ1-3; TRBD1 agrees at 9 bases. Germline V gene data show CDR1 as LGHDT and CDR2 as YNNKEL (reference sequence). CDR3 length equals 15 residues. Trimming removed 6 bases from V and 3 bases from J; junction bases left unmatched: 6.

V gene TRBV12-5 combines with J gene TRBJ2-7; 8 bases agree with TRBD2. Germline loops: CDR1 LGHNT, CDR2 FRNRAP. CDR3 length equals 15 residues. V gave up 0 bases and J gave up 1 base; unmatched junction bases: 2. CDR3 DNA: TGTGCTAGTGGTTTGGTAGCGGGGGTTTCCTACGAGCAGTACTTC. Protein product: CASGLVAGVSYEQYF. Drawing the rest from reference TRBV12-5 and TRBJ2-7, the complete variable domain is DARVTQTPRHKVTEMGQEVTMRCQPILGHNTVFWYRQTMMQGLELLAYFRNRAPLDDSGMPKDRFSAEMPDATLATLKIQPSEPRDSAVYFCASGLVAGVSYEQYFGPGTRLTVT.

V and J are TRBV6-6 and TRBJ2-7; D perhaps matches TRBD1 (5 bases). V lost 2 bases to trimming and J lost 2 bases, with 10 bases between them. This CDR3 has 14 amino acids. Germline-derived CDR1 and CDR2 are MNHNY and SVGAGI (reference sequence). This CDR3 reads CASSYAGFPYEQYF. CDR3 bases: TGTGCCAGCAGTTACGCAGGGTTCCCCTACGAGCAGTACTTC.

The V call is TRBV2, the J call TRBJ2-2; D gene uncertain. V lost 6 bases and J 6 bases, leaving 5 bases between the germline ends. Germline CDR1 and CDR2: SNHLY and FYNNEI. The CDR3 has 11 amino acids. The CDR3 loop reads CASREPGELFF. CDR3 coding DNA: TGTGCCAGCAGGGAGCCCGGGGAGCTGTTTTTT. Together with reference TRBV2 and TRBJ2-2, the CDR3 gives the full variable domain: EPEVTQTPSHQVTQMGQEVILRCVPISNHLYFYWYRQILGQKVEFLVSFYNNEISEKSEIFDDQFSVERPDGSNFTLKIRSTKLEDSAMYFCASREPGELFFGEGSRLTVL.

CDR3 loop: CASSLAEDALVGATNEKLFF. DNA for the CDR3: TGTGCCAGCAGCTTGGCCGAAGACGCCCTAGTCGGTGCAACTAATGAAAAACTGTTTTTT. V and J are TRBV5-4 and TRBJ1-4; the D is unclear. Germline V gene data show CDR1 as SGHNT and CDR2 as YYREEE (reference sequence). This CDR3 contains 20 residues. Trimming removed 0 bases from V and 0 bases from J, with 21 bases in between.

This clone is a singleton in its sample. The chain combines TRBV27 with TRBJ2-7; TRBD2 matches at 8 bases. The CDR3 is 18 amino acids. V lost 3 bases to trimming and J lost 3 bases; unmatched junction nucleotides: 16. CDR1 is MNHEY and CDR2 is SMNVEV in the germline V gene (reference sequence). CDR3 in DNA: TGTGCCAGCAGTTTTGTCGGCAACAAGCGGGGGATCCACTACGAGCAGTACTTC. This sequence encodes CASSFVGNKRGIHYEQYF.

The gene calls are TRBV24-1 and TRBJ2-7; D is perhaps TRBD2 (7 bases). Trimming removed 8 bases at V and 0 bases at J, with 13 bases between. The CDR3 runs 14 residues. The germline CDR1 and CDR2 sequences are KGHDR and SFDVKD. CDR3 bases: TGTGCCACCAACGAGGGGGGGGGCTCCTACGAGCAGTACTTC. This codes for CATNEGGGSYEQYF.

The chain employs TRBV2 and TRBJ1-4; the match to TRBD1 covers 9 bases. Per the germline V gene, CDR1 is SNHLY and CDR2 is FYNNEI. The CDR3 has 12 amino acids. J was trimmed by 7 bases and V by 6 bases; bases with no gene match: 0. The CDR3 nucleotides read TGTGCCAGCAGGACAGGGGGTGAAAAACTGTTTTTT. It encodes CASRTGGEKLFF.

This chain links TRBV30 with TRBJ2-7, with TRBD1 matching over 11 bases. V dropped 4 bases and J dropped 3; count of bases not matched to a gene: 5. Germline-derived CDR1 and CDR2 are GTSNPN and SVGIG (reference sequence). The CDR3 length is 14 residues. CDR3: CAWIPGTGGYEQYF. CDR3 coding DNA: TGTGCCTGGATTCCTGGGACAGGGGGCTACGAGCAGTACTTC.

Notes on this clone: The same CDR3 also results from other DNA sequences found in this sample. The rearrangement joins TRBV4-1 to TRBJ1-1; D gene unclear. This CDR3 is built from 14 residues. Germline-derived CDR1 and CDR2 are MGHRA and YSYEKL. Trimming took off 0 bases at V and 1 base at J, with 6 bases between the two ends. The CDR3 sequence is CASSQDRGNTEAFF. The CDR3 region has the DNA TGCGCCAGCAGCCAAGATCGCGGGAACACTGAAGCTTTCTTT.

The chain combines TRBV7-3 with TRBJ1-1; D gene unclear. The CDR3 is 13 amino acids. With 5 bases removed from V and 1 base from J, the gap between germline ends came to 8 bases. Germline assignment: CDR1 SGHTA and CDR2 FQGTGA. The CDR3 DNA is TGTGCCAGCAGCCTAAACGGGAACACTGAAGCTTTCTTT. As protein: CASSLNGNTEAFF.

Remarks on this clone: Other DNA sequences of this sample code for an identical CDR3. The CDR3 DNA is TGTGCCAGCTCGAGCGGTGCGAACACCGGGGAGCTGTTTTTT. Translated, it gives CASSSGANTGELFF. The V call is TRBV5-4, the J call TRBJ2-2, with D maybe TRBD2 (5 bases). Trimming pared 7 bases from V and 0 bases from J, leaving 10 bases between. This CDR3 region has 14 residues. Germline-derived CDR1 and CDR2 are SGHNT and YYREEE (reference sequence).

This clone was detected once. V gene TRBV5-4 combines with J gene TRBJ2-7; D unresolved. V lost 0 bases and J lost 3, with 19 bases in between. The CDR3 loop spans 17 amino acids. Germline values: CDR1 SGHNT, CDR2 YYREEE (reference sequence). In DNA form, the CDR3 reads TGTGCCAGCAGCTTGGCTTTCCTCAACAGTGAAAACTACGAGCAGTACTTC. Amino acid sequence: CASSLAFLNSENYEQYF.

This chain uses TRBV5-1 with TRBJ1-2; TRBD1 agrees at 9 bases. The length of the CDR3 is 15 residues. Per the germline V gene, CDR1 is SGHRS and CDR2 is YFSETQ. The junction had 2 bases not matched to a gene; V was cut back by 0 bases and J by 2 bases. The CDR3 DNA is TGCGCCAGCAGCTTGGGGGGGACAGGGAACTATGGCTACACCTTC. It yields the protein CASSLGGTGNYGYTF.